The clone carrying this TCR beta chain appeared many times. No antigen is known for it. This entry is derived from a study of T-cell memory formation after mild COVID-19. The ends were cut back, 6 bases at V and 4 bases at J, with 9 bases in the middle. This CDR3 is 12 amino acids long. Germline V lookup: CDR1 MRHNA, CDR2 SNTAGT. 5'RACE with constant-segment primers built TCRalpha and TCRbeta cDNA libraries with UMIs. TCRdb recomputed calls from the 5' RACE reads with MiXCR, one row per CDR3 protein. The sample lists under 350,000 distinct CDR3 sequences; 16% were seen once. Findings of the study overall: Mainly in CM and EM were contracting CD4+ clones; CD8+ were in EMRA.

Sample: PBMCs or a T cell subset sorted from them (not recorded which). The J gene is TRBJ1-2, the V gene TRBV6-4; D unclear. The sequence was collected from a young man who had mild COVID-19 (a few samples of this study predate the infection). Cell type and time point are not known. The CDR3 loop reads CASRHLTYGYTF. Written as DNA, the CDR3 is TGTGCCAGCAGACACCTGACCTATGGCTACACCTTC.